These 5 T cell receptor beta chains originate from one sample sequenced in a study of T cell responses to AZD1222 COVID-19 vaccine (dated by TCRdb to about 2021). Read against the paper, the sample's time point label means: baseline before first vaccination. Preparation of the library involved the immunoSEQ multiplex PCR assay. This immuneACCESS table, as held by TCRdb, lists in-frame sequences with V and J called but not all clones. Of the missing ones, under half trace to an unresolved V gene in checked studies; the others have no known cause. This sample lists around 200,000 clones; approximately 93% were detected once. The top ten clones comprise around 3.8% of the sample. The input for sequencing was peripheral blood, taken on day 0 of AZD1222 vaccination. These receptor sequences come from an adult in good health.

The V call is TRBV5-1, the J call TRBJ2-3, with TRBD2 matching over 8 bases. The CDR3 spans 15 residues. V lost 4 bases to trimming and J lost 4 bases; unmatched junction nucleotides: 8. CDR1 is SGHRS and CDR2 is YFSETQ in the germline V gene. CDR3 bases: TGCGCCAGCAGCCTACGGGAGGGCACCCCAGATACGCAGTATTTT. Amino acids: CASSLREGTPDTQYF.

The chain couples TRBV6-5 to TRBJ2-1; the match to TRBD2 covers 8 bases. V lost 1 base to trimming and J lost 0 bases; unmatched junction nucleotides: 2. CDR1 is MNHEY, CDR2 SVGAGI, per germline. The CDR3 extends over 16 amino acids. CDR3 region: CASSYFGTSSYNEQFF. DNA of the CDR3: TGTGCCAGCAGTTACTTCGGGACTAGCTCCTACAATGAGCAGTTCTTC.

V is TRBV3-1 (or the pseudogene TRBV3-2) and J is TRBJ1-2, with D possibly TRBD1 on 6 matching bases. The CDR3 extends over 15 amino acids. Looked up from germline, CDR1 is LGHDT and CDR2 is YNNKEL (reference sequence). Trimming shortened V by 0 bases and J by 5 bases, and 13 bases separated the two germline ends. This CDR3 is CASSQEGGQWYGYTF. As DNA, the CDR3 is TGTGCCAGCAGCCAAGAAGGGGGGCAATGGTATGGCTACACCTTC.

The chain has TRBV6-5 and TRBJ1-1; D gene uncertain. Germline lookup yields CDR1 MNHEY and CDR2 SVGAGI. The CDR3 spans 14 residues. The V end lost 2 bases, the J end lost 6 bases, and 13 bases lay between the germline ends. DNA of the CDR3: TGTGCCAGCAGTTACGCCCCCCCTGGCGCTGAAGCTTTCTTT. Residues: CASSYAPPGAEAFF.

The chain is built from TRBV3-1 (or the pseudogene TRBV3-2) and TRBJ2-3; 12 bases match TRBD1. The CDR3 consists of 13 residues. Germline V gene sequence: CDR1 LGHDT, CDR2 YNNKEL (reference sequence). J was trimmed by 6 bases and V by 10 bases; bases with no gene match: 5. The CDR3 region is CATRDRGLDTQYF. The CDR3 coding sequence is TGTGCCACCCGGGACAGGGGGCTTGATACGCAGTATTTT.